The clone carrying this T cell receptor beta chain showed up just a few times. Its specificity is not known. The V end lost 6 bases, the J end lost 1 base, and 9 bases lay between the germline ends. Germline lookup yields CDR1 MDHEN and CDR2 SYDVKM. The CDR3 extends over 14 amino acids. These data come from a study of beta chain features in type 1 diabetes. Investigators reverse transcribed all isolated RNA, so they sequenced expressed TCRB transcripts. This table comes from immunoSEQ multiplex PCR, and its TCRdb copy is limited to in-frame clones, with some not included. Of a few hundred thousand clones detected, around 13% appear once; the ten largest clones hold 0.008% to 0.011%. Study outcomes and limitations: In all four CD4+ subsets, TCRB CDR3 length was significantly, moderately reduced in type 1 diabetes.

This rearrangement joins TRBV28 to TRBJ2-2; D is unresolved. The material sequenced was naive CD4+ T cells from blood. The sequence was collected from a woman between 18 and 30 years old with type 1 diabetes. CDR3 in amino acids: CASRHSLNTGELFF. The CDR3, as DNA: TGTGCCAGCAGGCACAGTTTGAACACCGGGGAGCTGTTTTTT. The full variable domain, its missing parts supplied by reference TRBV28 and TRBJ2-2, is DVKVTQSSRYLVKRTGEKVFLECVQDMDHENMFWYRQDPGLGLRLIYFSYDVKMKEKGDIPEGYSVSREKKERFSLILESASTNQTSMYLCASRHSLNTGELFFGEGSRLTVL.